These 31 T cell receptor beta chains came from one sample sequenced in a study of cytomegalovirus exposure and HLA in healthy donors. The PCR employed 60 Vbeta primers together with 13 Jbeta primers. Some clones are missing from TCRdb's copy, which holds only in-frame ones; the method was immunoSEQ multiplex PCR. The sample records around 300,000 clones, approximately 90% being singletons. Input material: PBMCs. The receptors stem from a woman aged 18-29 years in good health and CMV-seronegative.

The CDR3 loop reads CATSSTSGGYNEQFF. The CDR3 nucleotides read TGTGCCACCAGCAGTACTAGCGGGGGGTACAATGAGCAGTTCTTC. The chain has TRBV15 and TRBJ2-1; the match to TRBD2 covers 12 bases. This CDR3 has 15 residues. In germline, CDR1 is LNHNV, CDR2 YYDKDF (reference sequence). V was clipped by 3 bases and J by 4 bases; unmatched bases: 1.

The gene calls are TRBV6-5 and TRBJ2-1, with 7 bases matching TRBD1. CDR1 and CDR2 from the germline V gene are MNHEY and SVGAGI. This CDR3 spans 16 amino acids. The V gene end was trimmed by 0 bases and the J gene end by 3 bases; junction bases not matched to a gene: 5. The CDR3 region has the DNA TGTGCCAGCAGTTACTCGACAGGGATCCTCTACAATGAGCAGTTCTTC. This gives the protein CASSYSTGILYNEQFF.

This chain uses TRBV2 with TRBJ1-5; maybe TRBD1 (6 bases). The germline gives CDR1 SNHLY, CDR2 FYNNEI. Trimming took 4 bases from V and 0 from J, leaving 10 bases between them. The CDR3 extends over 15 amino acids. The CDR3, as DNA: TGTGCCAGCAGTGGCGGACAGTCTAGCAATCAGCCCCAGCATTTT. It codes for CASSGGQSSNQPQHF.

This chain uses TRBV19 with TRBJ1-1, with 10 bases aligning to TRBD1. The CDR3 length is 16 residues. The germline V gene has CDR1 LNHDA and CDR2 SQIVND (reference sequence). Trimming removed 5 bases from V and 3 bases from J; junction bases left unmatched: 9. The CDR3 DNA is TGTGCCAGTAGTTTGACCCCTGGACAGGGGGACACTGAAGCTTTCTTT. Residues: CASSLTPGQGDTEAFF.

CDR3 DNA: TGTGCCATCAGTGGGACTAGCGGGGGCTCCTACGAGCAGTACTTC. Protein: CAISGTSGGSYEQYF. The chain uses TRBV10-3 and TRBJ2-7, with 13 bases matching TRBD2. The CDR3 runs to 15 residues. Germline trimming cut 4 bases from V and 0 bases from J; bases unmatched to any gene: 0. Looked up from germline, CDR1 is ENHRY and CDR2 is SYGVKD.

The rearrangement links TRBV7-7 to TRBJ2-1; 9 bases are shared with TRBD1. Germline loops: CDR1 SSHAT, CDR2 FNYEAQ (reference sequence). After removal of 5 bases from V and 7 bases from J, the junction contained 6 bases not matched to a gene. The CDR3 extends over 14 amino acids. This CDR3 reads CASSPRTGDNEQFF. The CDR3 DNA reads TGTGCCAGCAGCCCCCGGACAGGGGATAATGAGCAGTTCTTC.

The chain couples TRBV7-8 to TRBJ1-1; D remains unclear. The germline CDR1 and CDR2 sequences are SGHVS and FQNEAQ. This CDR3 spans 13 amino acids. Trimming pared 4 bases from V and 2 bases from J, leaving 8 bases between. The CDR3: CASSSQLNTEAFF. CDR3 sequence (DNA): TGTGCCAGCAGCTCCCAACTAAACACTGAAGCTTTCTTT. The full variable domain, in which reference TRBV7-8 and TRBJ1-1 provide the parts outside the CDR3, is GAGVSQSPRYKVAKRGQDVALRCDPISGHVSLFWYQQALGQGPEFLTYFQNEAQLDKSGLPSDRFFAERPEGSVSTLKIQRTQQEDSAVYLCASSSQLNTEAFFGQGTRLTVV.

This chain uses TRBV6-5 with TRBJ2-7, with 10 bases matching TRBD1. Germline values: CDR1 MNHEY, CDR2 SVGAGI. This CDR3 has 14 amino acids. The junction had 5 bases not matched to a gene; V was cut back by 6 bases and J by 3 bases. In DNA, the CDR3 is TGTGCCAGCAGGAGACAGGGGGCCGTCTACGAGCAGTACTTC. It encodes CASRRQGAVYEQYF.

This chain connects TRBV7-6 to TRBJ2-7; 10 bases fit TRBD2. With 5 bases clipped from V and 5 bases from J, the junction kept 12 bases outside the gene matches. The CDR3 totals 16 residues. Germline V gene lookup returns CDR1 SGHVS and CDR2 FNYEAQ. Written as DNA, the CDR3 is TGTGCCAGCAGCCCCCGGTCAGCGGGGGGGCAGGACGAGCAGTACTTC. This codes for CASSPRSAGGQDEQYF.

The V and J genes are TRBV11-2 and TRBJ2-7; D not certain. The CDR3 consists of 14 residues. Trimming stripped 5 bases from V and 4 bases from J, with 15 bases between. CDR1 is SGHAT and CDR2 is FQNNGV in the germline V gene. CDR3 residues: CASSLLTADYEQYF. The CDR3 nucleotides read TGTGCCAGCAGCCTCCTTACCGCGGATTACGAGCAGTACTTC.

CDR3 in DNA: TGTGCCAGCAGCAAAAGACAGGGGTCTCGGGGTAATGAAAAACTGTTTTTT. This translates into CASSKRQGSRGNEKLFF. V gene TRBV5-6 combines with J gene TRBJ1-4, with TRBD1 matching 8 bases. The CDR3 sequence is 17 residues long. The germline V gene encodes CDR1 SGHDT and CDR2 YYEEEE. Trimming at V came to 4 bases and at J to 4 bases, leaving 12 bases not matched to a gene. Full variable domain (remainder filled in from reference TRBV5-6 and TRBJ1-4): DAGVTQSPTHLIKTRGQQVTLRCSPKSGHDTVSWYQQALGQGPQFIFQYYEEEERQRGNFPDRFSGHQFPNYSSELNVNALLLGDSALYLCASSKRQGSRGNEKLFFGSGTQLSVL.

This rearrangement joins TRBV5-1 to TRBJ2-1, with D possibly matching TRBD1 (5 bases). Germline CDR1 reads SGHRS; CDR2 reads YFSETQ. The CDR3 covers 13 residues. V was shortened by 0 bases and J by 7 bases, with 8 bases between the two germline ends. The CDR3, as DNA: TGCGCCAGCAGCTTGGGACAGAGGAATGAGCAGTTCTTC. This codes for CASSLGQRNEQFF.

J is TRBJ1-1 and V is TRBV13; D perhaps matches TRBD1 (5 bases). Looked up from germline, CDR1 is PRHDT and CDR2 is FYEKMQ (reference sequence). V lost 4 bases to trimming and J lost 3 bases, with 15 bases between them. The CDR3 runs 15 residues. This CDR3 reads CASSYQAAGDTEAFF. CDR3 nucleotides: TGTGCCAGCAGCTATCAGGCCGCGGGGGACACTGAAGCTTTCTTT.

CDR3 sequence (DNA): TGTGCCAGCAGCGTTAGCGGGGGGTTTAACGAGCAGTACTTC. This sequence encodes CASSVSGGFNEQYF. This sequence joins TRBV9 and TRBJ2-7, with TRBD2 matching over 10 bases. The V and J ends lost 2 bases and 5 bases, in that order; junction bases with no gene match: 4. This CDR3 is 14 amino acids long. The germline gives CDR1 SGDLS, CDR2 YYNGEE.

The V and J genes are TRBV7-9 and TRBJ1-2; 7 bases align to TRBD1. CDR3 length: 14 amino acids. V lost 2 bases and J lost 7; bases outside the gene matches: 7. Germline values: CDR1 SEHNR, CDR2 FQNEAQ (reference sequence). The CDR3 coding sequence is TGTGCCAGCAGCTTACAGGCAGGGGGAAGTGGCTACACCTTC. Translation: CASSLQAGGSGYTF.

This chain connects TRBV5-1 to TRBJ2-3, with TRBD2 matching 9 bases. The CDR3 is made up of 15 amino acids. J lost 1 base, V lost 3 bases, and 3 bases had no gene match. Germline CDR1 reads SGHRS; CDR2 reads YFSETQ. The CDR3 loop is CASSSAGGRTDTQYF. The CDR3 DNA reads TGCGCCAGCAGCTCAGCGGGGGGTCGCACAGATACGCAGTATTTT.

The chain employs TRBV18 and TRBJ1-4, with TRBD1 matching 12 bases. Germline V gives CDR1 KGHSH, CDR2 LQKENI. The V segment lost 4 bases and the J segment 9 bases; nucleotides outside the gene matches: 12. This CDR3 contains 17 residues. CDR3 sequence (DNA): TGTGCCAGCTCACTTTTCGGCCCGGGACAGGGGGCCAAAAAACTGTTTTTT. Protein sequence: CASSLFGPGQGAKKLFF.

The chain carries TRBV6-1 and TRBJ2-1, with 11 bases matching TRBD2. With V trimmed by 4 bases and J by 8 bases, 10 bases remained unmatched. Germline V lookup: CDR1 MNHNS, CDR2 SASEGT. The length of the CDR3 is 16 residues. In DNA form, the CDR3 reads TGTGCCAGCAGTGCTTCTCCTAGCGGGGGGATATATGAGCAGTTCTTC. Translated: CASSASPSGGIYEQFF.

This clone was seen only a few times. The genes are TRBV18 and TRBJ1-5; no clear D gene. V lost 0 bases to trimming and J lost 5 bases, with 8 bases between them. Germline V CDR1 and CDR2: KGHSH, LQKENI. The CDR3 is made up of 14 amino acids. The CDR3 coding sequence is TGTGCCAGCTCACCACCGTCGGGTGATCAGCCCCAGCATTTT. Encoded protein: CASSPPSGDQPQHF.

The rearrangement uses TRBV7-2 and TRBJ2-3; D gene uncertain. Germline V CDR1 and CDR2: SGHTA, FQGNSA. The CDR3 consists of 15 residues. The V gene lost 1 base and the J gene lost 2 bases, with 10 bases spanning the gap. The CDR3 sequence: CASSLGGRNTDTQYF. CDR3 in DNA: TGTGCCAGCAGCTTAGGAGGTCGAAACACAGATACGCAGTATTTT.

The chain recombines TRBV9 with TRBJ2-1, with 13 bases aligning to TRBD2. Trimming took 3 bases from V and 8 from J; bases not matched to a gene: 8. This CDR3 comprises 16 residues. CDR1 is SGDLS and CDR2 is YYNGEE in the germline V gene. The CDR3 bases are TGTGCCAGCAGCGAGGGGACTAGCGGGGTTAGGCATGAGCAGTTCTTC. Residues: CASSEGTSGVRHEQFF.

The J gene is TRBJ2-7, the V gene TRBV11-2, with D maybe TRBD2 (6 bases). Germline V gene data show CDR1 as SGHAT and CDR2 as FQNNGV. The CDR3 has 15 residues. The V end lost 5 bases, the J end lost 5 bases, and 19 bases lay between the germline ends. The CDR3 region has the DNA TGTGCCAGCAGCCAATCCGGCGGGGTAAGAAACGAGCAGTACTTC. Amino acid sequence: CASSQSGGVRNEQYF. The entire variable domain, with the rest obtained from reference TRBV11-2 and TRBJ2-7, is as follows: EAGVAQSPRYKIIEKRQSVAFWCNPISGHATLYWYQQILGQGPKLLIQFQNNGVVDDSQLPKDRFSAERLKGVDSTLKIQPAKLEDSAVYLCASSQSGGVRNEQYFGPGTRLTVT.

The rearrangement links TRBV7-3 to TRBJ2-3; 11 bases are shared with TRBD2. This CDR3 comprises 15 residues. Germline lookup yields CDR1 SGHTA and CDR2 FQGTGA. After removal of 3 bases from V and 1 base from J, the junction contained 0 bases not matched to a gene. The CDR3 region is CASSLGLAGTDTQYF. The CDR3 nucleotides are TGTGCCAGCAGCTTGGGACTAGCGGGCACAGATACGCAGTATTTT.

V is TRBV11-2 and J is TRBJ2-7, with a weak D call TRBD2 (5 bases). CDR3 length equals 18 residues. The germline gives CDR1 SGHAT, CDR2 FQNNGV. V lost 0 bases, J lost 0 bases, and 18 bases lay in between. Here the CDR3 DNA reads TGTGCCAGCAGCTTAGATCTCCGGGGAGTTAGATCCTCCTACGAGCAGTACTTC. It codes for CASSLDLRGVRSSYEQYF.

This chain joins TRBV2 and TRBJ1-2; D is possibly TRBD1 (6 bases). The V end was cut by 7 bases, the J end by 6 bases, with 15 bases between. Germline-derived CDR1 and CDR2 are SNHLY and FYNNEI. The CDR3 is made up of 13 amino acids. CDR3 sequence reads: CASIPQGFHGYTF. Here the CDR3 DNA reads TGTGCCAGCATTCCGCAGGGGTTCCATGGCTACACCTTC.

This clone has a single count. The chain employs TRBV6-1 and TRBJ1-1, with 10 bases matching TRBD1. The CDR3 runs 15 residues. Trimming took 3 bases from V and 9 from J; bases not matched to a gene: 10. Germline-derived CDR1 and CDR2 are MNHNS and SASEGT. The DNA for the CDR3 is TGTGCCAGCAGTGACCCGACAGGGGGCGCTGGCAAAGCTTTCTTT. Translation: CASSDPTGGAGKAFF.

This sequence joins TRBV2 and TRBJ2-3, with TRBD2 identical over 15 bases. CDR3 length: 19 residues. Unmatched junction bases numbered 12, after V lost 6 bases and J lost 2 bases. In germline, CDR1 is SNHLY, CDR2 FYNNEI. CDR3 DNA: TGTGCCAGCAGAGTGTCCCCCGGACTAGCGGGGGGGACCACAGATACGCAGTATTTT. Amino acids: CASRVSPGLAGGTTDTQYF. The variable domain in full, completed from reference TRBV2 and TRBJ2-3, reads EPEVTQTPSHQVTQMGQEVILRCVPISNHLYFYWYRQILGQKVEFLVSFYNNEISEKSEIFDDQFSVERPDGSNFTLKIRSTKLEDSAMYFCASRVSPGLAGGTTDTQYFGPGTRLTVL.

The chain employs TRBV5-1 and TRBJ2-2; 12 bases are shared with TRBD2. Germline CDR1 and CDR2: SGHRS and YFSETQ. V shed 5 bases, J shed 5 bases, and the junction held 4 bases outside the gene matches. The CDR3 totals 15 residues. The CDR3 region has the DNA TGCGCCAGCAGACAGGGGACTAGCGGGACCGGGGAGCTGTTTTTT. Translation gives CASRQGTSGTGELFF. Based on the CDR3 plus reference TRBV5-1 and TRBJ2-2, the full variable domain is KAGVTQTPRYLIKTRGQQVTLSCSPISGHRSVSWYQQTPGQGLQFLFEYFSETQRNKGNFPGRFSGRQFSNSRSEMNVSTLELGDSALYLCASRQGTSGTGELFFGEGSRLTVL.

This clone was recorded only once. The chain recombines TRBV19 with TRBJ1-5; D call uncertain. This CDR3 is 16 amino acids long. V lost 7 bases to trimming and J lost 5 bases, with 21 bases between them. Germline V CDR1 and CDR2: LNHDA, SQIVND (reference sequence). The CDR3 sequence: CASTPWGAQVDQPQHF. CDR3 bases: TGTGCCAGTACCCCTTGGGGAGCCCAAGTGGATCAGCCCCAGCATTTT.

This clone was detected only once. The chain combines TRBV27 with TRBJ1-3, with a weak D call TRBD1 (5 bases). Trimming shortened V by 2 bases and J by 1 base, and 6 bases separated the two germline ends. Germline CDR1 and CDR2: MNHEY and SMNVEV (reference sequence). This CDR3 contains 14 residues. Here the CDR3 DNA reads TGTGCCAGCAGTTTAAGGGGTTCTGGAAACACCATATATTTT. Translated, it gives CASSLRGSGNTIYF.

This sequence joins TRBV6-6 and TRBJ2-7; TRBD2 might be the D (5 bases). V was pared by 4 bases and J by 2 bases, with 12 bases between. The CDR3 consists of 14 residues. Per the germline V gene, CDR1 is MNHNY and CDR2 is SVGAGI (reference sequence). CDR3 bases: TGTGCCAGCAGTTCGGCAGCTAGCCCCTACGAGCAGTACTTC. It codes for CASSSAASPYEQYF.